The 15 T cell receptor beta chains listed next were all sequenced from one sample in a study of Ad26.COV2.S vaccination and SARS-CoV-2 variants. The data were produced by immunoSEQ multiplex PCR, yet TCRdb's version contains in-frame clones alone and is incomplete. This sample has about 410,000 clones, with 92% found just once. Treatment: approximately 18 received Ad26.COV2.S at low or high dose, single or two shots; about five received placebo; per-sample allocation not given. Each sample was drawn 63 days after the first injection (of vaccine or placebo). Source: peripheral blood, taken in a trial of Ad26.COV2.S vaccine versus placebo. These receptors came from a person aged 18-65 years who received the Ad26.COV2.S COVID-19 vaccine or a placebo.

There are a few counts of this clone. The chain is built from TRBV6-6 and TRBJ2-7, with TRBD2 as a possible D gene (5 bases). The CDR3 is made up of 12 amino acids. V gave up 4 bases and J gave up 4 bases, with 8 bases separating them. Germline V gene sequence: CDR1 MNHNY, CDR2 SVGAGI (reference sequence). The CDR3 reads CASSLDSYEQYF. Here the CDR3 DNA reads TGTGCCAGCAGTTTGGACTCTTACGAGCAGTACTTC.

The chain employs TRBV29-1 and TRBJ2-3, with TRBD2 matching over 9 bases. This CDR3 has 13 residues. The germline CDR1 and CDR2 sequences are SQVTM and ANQGSEA. J lost 7 bases, V lost 4 bases, and 6 bases had no gene match. In DNA form, the CDR3 reads TGCAGCGTTGGGCGGGGGGGCCGATATACGCAGTATTTT. This encodes CSVGRGGRYTQYF.

The rearrangement links TRBV30 to TRBJ1-2; D not resolved. CDR3 length: 14 amino acids. The germline V and J ends were trimmed by 2 bases and 4 bases, with 14 bases remaining between them. CDR1 is GTSNPN, CDR2 SVGIG, per germline (reference sequence). CDR3 residues: CAWSQVGVPYGYTF. The CDR3 region has the DNA TGTGCCTGGAGTCAAGTCGGTGTCCCCTATGGCTACACCTTC.

The chain employs TRBV7-2 and TRBJ1-5; a possible D gene is TRBD1 (5 bases). The CDR3 sequence is 14 residues long. Between the trimmed V and J ends, which lost 4 bases and 3 bases, there was a span of 10 bases. Germline-derived CDR1 and CDR2 are SGHTA and FQGNSA. In DNA, the CDR3 is TGTGCCAGCAGCTCGGTGGGGCTCAATCAGCCCCAGCATTTT. It encodes CASSSVGLNQPQHF.

V and J are TRBV5-4 and TRBJ1-2, with TRBD1 matching 7 bases. J lost 1 base, V lost 3 bases, and 9 bases had no gene match. Germline V CDR1 and CDR2: SGHNT, YYREEE (reference sequence). This CDR3 has 16 amino acids. CDR3 nucleotides: TGTGCCAGCAGCTCCTGGGGGACAGCCGGTAACTATGGCTACACCTTC. This gives the protein CASSSWGTAGNYGYTF.

This sequence joins TRBV6-6 and TRBJ2-7, with 8 bases identical to TRBD2. Germline CDR1 MNHNY, CDR2 SVGAGI (reference sequence). J lost 3 bases, V lost 7 bases, and 5 bases had no gene match. This CDR3 region has 13 residues. CDR3 in DNA: TGTGCCAGCACCTCCGCGGGGGGCTACGAGCAGTACTTC. Residues: CASTSAGGYEQYF.

V and J are TRBV11-3 and TRBJ2-1; D gene ambiguous. This CDR3 is 13 amino acids long. Germline CDR1 SGHNT, CDR2 YENEEA. The ends were cut back, 5 bases at V and 8 bases at J, with 13 bases in the middle. The CDR3 reads CASSPPLGDEQFF. CDR3 DNA: TGTGCCAGCAGCCCCCCCCTCGGCGATGAGCAGTTCTTC.

This clone appeared a single time. A much larger clone lies one base from this, so it may be a read error. V is TRBV9 and J is TRBJ1-1, with D hard to call. The V gene lost 0 bases and the J gene lost 1 base, with 4 bases spanning the gap. The CDR3 length is 13 residues. The V gene's germline CDR1 is SGDLS and CDR2 YYNGEE. CDR3 in amino acids: CASSVGWNTEAFF. The CDR3 region has the DNA TGTGCCAGCAGCGTAGGATGGAACACTGAAGCTTTCTTT.

The chain is built from TRBV7-2 and TRBJ1-5; the D is unclear. Per germline, CDR1 SGHTA and CDR2 FQGNSA. The germline V and J ends were trimmed by 2 bases and 7 bases, with 12 bases remaining between them. The CDR3 consists of 14 residues. CDR3 protein: CASSLQLGGQPQHF. CDR3 nucleotide sequence: TGTGCCAGCAGCTTACAATTGGGCGGGCAGCCCCAGCATTTT. Full variable domain (missing parts from reference TRBV7-2 and TRBJ1-5): GAGVSQSPSNKVTEKGKDVELRCDPISGHTALYWYRQSLGQGLEFLIYFQGNSAPDKSGLPSDRFSAERTGGSVSTLTIQRTQQEDSAVYLCASSLQLGGQPQHFGDGTRLSIL.

This clone came up a few times. V gene TRBV7-9 combines with J gene TRBJ1-3; weak D call: TRBD1 (5 bases). The CDR3 runs 18 residues. Germline CDR1 SEHNR, CDR2 FQNEAQ (reference sequence). V was cut by 2 bases and J by 0 bases, with 17 bases left in between. The CDR3 DNA sequence: TGTGCCAGCAGCTTAATGGGGCCCAGTGACTTCTCTGGAAACACCATATATTTT. Translation: CASSLMGPSDFSGNTIYF. The variable domain in full, with the rest retrieved from reference TRBV7-9 and TRBJ1-3, is DTGVSQNPRHKITKRGQNVTFRCDPISEHNRLYWYRQTLGQGPEFLTYFQNEAQLEKSRLLSDRFSAERPKGSFSTLEIQRTEQGDSAMYLCASSLMGPSDFSGNTIYFGEGSWLTVV.

This chain connects TRBV18 to TRBJ1-4; D ambiguous. This CDR3 has 16 amino acids. The germline CDR1 and CDR2 sequences are KGHSH and LQKENI. With 0 bases removed from V and 3 bases from J, the gap between germline ends came to 11 bases. In DNA, the CDR3 is TGTGCCAGCTCACCACCAGGGTTGGCGGCTAATGAAAAACTGTTTTTT. Translating gives CASSPPGLAANEKLFF.

The V call is TRBV15, the J call TRBJ1-6, with D uncertain. The germline V gene has CDR1 LNHNV and CDR2 YYDKDF (reference sequence). The ends were cut back, 3 bases at V and 0 bases at J, with 15 bases in the middle. There are 18 residues in the CDR3. DNA for the CDR3: TGTGCCACCAGCAGTAATCTTCAGACGAGCTCCTATAATTCACCCCTCCACTTT. It specifies CATSSNLQTSSYNSPLHF.

The chain carries TRBV7-6 and TRBJ2-1, with 10 bases identical to TRBD1. This CDR3 spans 19 amino acids. V lost 4 bases to trimming and J lost 5 bases; unmatched junction nucleotides: 17. Germline assignment: CDR1 SGHVS and CDR2 FNYEAQ. The CDR3 region is CASSSPGTGDGGIDNEQFF. CDR3 nucleotides: TGTGCCAGCAGCTCTCCGGGGACAGGGGATGGGGGAATAGACAATGAGCAGTTCTTC.

V and J are TRBV4-3 and TRBJ2-5; the match to TRBD2 covers 8 bases. The CDR3 totals 17 residues. J lost 5 bases, V lost 0 bases, and 11 bases had no gene match. Looked up from germline, CDR1 is LGHNA and CDR2 is YSLEER. The CDR3 protein is CASSQEWGSGVSETQYF. DNA of the CDR3: TGCGCCAGCAGCCAAGAATGGGGTAGCGGGGTAAGCGAGACCCAGTACTTC.

The rearrangement links TRBV6-6 to TRBJ2-1; D unresolved. V shed 8 bases and J shed 8 bases, with 13 bases lying between them. CDR1 and CDR2 from the germline V gene are MNHNY and SVGAGI (reference sequence). The CDR3 length is 12 residues. This CDR3 is CASGPIRDEQFF. CDR3 coding DNA: TGTGCCAGCGGGCCGATCCGGGATGAGCAGTTCTTC.